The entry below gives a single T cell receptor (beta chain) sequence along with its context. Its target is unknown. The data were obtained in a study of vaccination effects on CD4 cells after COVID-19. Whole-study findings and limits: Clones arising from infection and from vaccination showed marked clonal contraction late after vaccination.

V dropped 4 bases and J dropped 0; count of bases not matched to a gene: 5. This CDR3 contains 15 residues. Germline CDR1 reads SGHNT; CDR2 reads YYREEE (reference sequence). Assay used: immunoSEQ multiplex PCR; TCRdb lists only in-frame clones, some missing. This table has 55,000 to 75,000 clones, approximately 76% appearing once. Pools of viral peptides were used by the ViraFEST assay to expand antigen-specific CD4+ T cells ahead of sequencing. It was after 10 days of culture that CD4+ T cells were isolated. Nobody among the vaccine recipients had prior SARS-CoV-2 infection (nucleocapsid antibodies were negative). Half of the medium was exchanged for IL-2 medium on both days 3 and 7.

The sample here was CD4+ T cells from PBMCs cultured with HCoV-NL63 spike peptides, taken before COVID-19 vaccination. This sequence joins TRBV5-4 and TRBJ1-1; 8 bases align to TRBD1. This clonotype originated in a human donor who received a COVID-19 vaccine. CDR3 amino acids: CASSTGQAMNTEAFF. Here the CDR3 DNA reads TGTGCCAGCAGCACGGGACAGGCGATGAACACTGAAGCTTTCTTT.